This T cell receptor (beta chain) was identified during a study of neurological immune-mediated disorders. Findings and limits, study-wide: Expanded clones shared no CDR3 amino acid sequences across subjects, suggesting private repertoires in all groups. While HTLV-1-associated myelopathy showed the greatest TCR clonal expansion, multiple sclerosis showed the least, falling below healthy controls.

A 10-nucleotide random UMI tagged transcripts in template-switch 5'RACE cDNA synthesis. TCRdb analysed the 5' RACE reads with MiXCR anew, one entry per CDR3 protein. The data show tens of thousands of distinct CDR3 sequences, 13% to 15% seen once. The study drew its healthy controls from blood bank volunteers in Maryland, USA. For this clonotype: Its target is not known.

The CDR3 spans 16 residues. V lost 1 base and J 0 bases, leaving 8 bases between the germline ends. The germline CDR1 and CDR2 sequences are SGHRS and YFSETQ. The receptor's source is a woman between 45 and 60 years old in good health. The chain combines TRBV5-1 with TRBJ1-6; no definite D call. Material: PBMCs. The DNA of the CDR3 is TGCGCCAGCAGCTTGAAGACGAACTCCTATAATTCACCCCTCCACTTT. It encodes CASSLKTNSYNSPLHF. The full variable domain, with the rest looked up from reference TRBV5-1 and TRBJ1-6, is KAGVTQTPRYLIKTRGQQVTLSCSPISGHRSVSWYQQTPGQGLQFLFEYFSETQRNKGNFPGRFSGRQFSNSRSEMNVSTLELGDSALYLCASSLKTNSYNSPLHFGNGTRLTVT.